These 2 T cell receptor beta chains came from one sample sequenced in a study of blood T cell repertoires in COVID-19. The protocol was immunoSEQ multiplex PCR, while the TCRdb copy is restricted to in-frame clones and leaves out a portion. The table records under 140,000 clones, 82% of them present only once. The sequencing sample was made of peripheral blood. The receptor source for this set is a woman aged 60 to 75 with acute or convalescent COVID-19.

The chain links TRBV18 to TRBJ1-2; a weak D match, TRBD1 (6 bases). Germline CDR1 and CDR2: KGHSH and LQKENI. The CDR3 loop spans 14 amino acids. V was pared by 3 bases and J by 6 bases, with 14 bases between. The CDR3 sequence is CASSPLDSPDGYTF. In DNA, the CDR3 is TGTGCCAGCTCACCGTTGGACAGTCCCGATGGCTACACCTTC.

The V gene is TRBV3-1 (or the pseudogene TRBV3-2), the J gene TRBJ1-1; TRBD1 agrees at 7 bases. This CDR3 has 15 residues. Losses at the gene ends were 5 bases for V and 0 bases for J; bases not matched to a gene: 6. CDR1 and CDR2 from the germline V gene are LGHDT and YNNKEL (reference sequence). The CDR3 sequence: CASSGWGQMNTEAFF. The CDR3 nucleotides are TGTGCCAGCAGCGGATGGGGACAGATGAACACTGAAGCTTTCTTT.